This record covers a single TCR beta chain. CDR1 and CDR2 (germline): SGHRS, YFSETQ. V lost 0 bases and J 7 bases, leaving 13 bases between the germline ends. CDR3 length equals 15 residues. This sample stems from a study of blood T cell repertoires in COVID-19. Method: immunoSEQ multiplex PCR; TCRdb's copy keeps in-frame clones and lacks some. This table holds about 220,000 clones, 82% found once. This TCR came from a woman in her seventies with COVID-19, enrolled during active disease. The chain joins TRBV5-1 to TRBJ1-4; weak D call: TRBD1 (6 bases). The sequencing input was peripheral blood. The CDR3 region is CASSLVGASSEKLFF. DNA of the CDR3: TGCGCCAGCAGCTTGGTGGGGGCGTCCTCTGAAAAACTGTTTTTT.